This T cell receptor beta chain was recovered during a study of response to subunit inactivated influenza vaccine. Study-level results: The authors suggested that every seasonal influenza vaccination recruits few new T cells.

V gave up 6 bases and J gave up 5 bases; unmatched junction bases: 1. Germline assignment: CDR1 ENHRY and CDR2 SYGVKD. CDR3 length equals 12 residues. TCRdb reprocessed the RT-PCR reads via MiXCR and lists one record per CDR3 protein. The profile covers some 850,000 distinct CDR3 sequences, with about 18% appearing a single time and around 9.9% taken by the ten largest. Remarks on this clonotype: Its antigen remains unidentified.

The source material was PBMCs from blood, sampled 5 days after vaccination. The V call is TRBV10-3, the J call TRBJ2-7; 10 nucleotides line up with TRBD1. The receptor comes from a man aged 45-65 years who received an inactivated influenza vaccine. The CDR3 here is CAIRTGGNEQYF. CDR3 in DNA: TGTGCCATCAGGACAGGGGGCAACGAGCAGTACTTC.